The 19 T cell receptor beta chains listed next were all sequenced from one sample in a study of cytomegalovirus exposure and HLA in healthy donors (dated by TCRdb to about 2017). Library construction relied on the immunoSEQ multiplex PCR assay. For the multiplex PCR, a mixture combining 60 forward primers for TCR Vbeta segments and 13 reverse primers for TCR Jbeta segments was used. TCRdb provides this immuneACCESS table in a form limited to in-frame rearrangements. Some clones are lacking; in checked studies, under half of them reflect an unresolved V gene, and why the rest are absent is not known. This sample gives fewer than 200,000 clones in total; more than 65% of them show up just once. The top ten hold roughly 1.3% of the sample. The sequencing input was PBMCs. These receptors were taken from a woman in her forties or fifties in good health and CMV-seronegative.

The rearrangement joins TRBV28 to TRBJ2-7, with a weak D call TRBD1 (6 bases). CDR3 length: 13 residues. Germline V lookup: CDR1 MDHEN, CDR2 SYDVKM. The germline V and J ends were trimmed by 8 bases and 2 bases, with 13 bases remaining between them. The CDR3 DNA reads TGTGCCAGCTCCGGGACACCGACCTACGAGCAGTACTTC. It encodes CASSGTPTYEQYF.

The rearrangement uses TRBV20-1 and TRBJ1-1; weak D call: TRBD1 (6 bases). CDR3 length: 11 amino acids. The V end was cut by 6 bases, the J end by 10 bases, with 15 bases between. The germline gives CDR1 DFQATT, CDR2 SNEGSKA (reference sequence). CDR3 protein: CSAIGQNTAFF. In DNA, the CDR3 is TGCAGTGCCATAGGACAGAATACAGCTTTCTTT.

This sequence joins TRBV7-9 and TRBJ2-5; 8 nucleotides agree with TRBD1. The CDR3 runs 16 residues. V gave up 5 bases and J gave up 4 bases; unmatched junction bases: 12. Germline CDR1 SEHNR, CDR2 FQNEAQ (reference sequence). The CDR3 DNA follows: TGTGCCAGCAGCCTCGCGACAGGGGCCGCGGGAGAGACCCAGTACTTC. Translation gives CASSLATGAAGETQYF.

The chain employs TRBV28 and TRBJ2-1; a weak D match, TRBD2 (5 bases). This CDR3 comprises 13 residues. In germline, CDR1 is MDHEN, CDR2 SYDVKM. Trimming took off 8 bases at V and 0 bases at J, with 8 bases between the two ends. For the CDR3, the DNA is TGTGCCAGCCACCGGGGCTCCTACAATGAGCAGTTCTTC. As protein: CASHRGSYNEQFF.

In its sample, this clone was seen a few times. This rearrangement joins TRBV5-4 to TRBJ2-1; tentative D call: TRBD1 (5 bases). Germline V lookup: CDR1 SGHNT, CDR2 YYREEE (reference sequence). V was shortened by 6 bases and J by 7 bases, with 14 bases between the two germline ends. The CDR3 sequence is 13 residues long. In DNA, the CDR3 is TGTGCCAGCATCGACCGACAGAGGAATGAGCAGTTCTTC. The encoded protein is CASIDRQRNEQFF.

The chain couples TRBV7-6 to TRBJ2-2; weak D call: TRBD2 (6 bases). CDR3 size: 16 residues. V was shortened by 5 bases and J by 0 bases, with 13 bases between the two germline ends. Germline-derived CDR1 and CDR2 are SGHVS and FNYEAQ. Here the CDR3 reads CASSRSGVTNTGELFF. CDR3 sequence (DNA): TGTGCCAGCAGCCGGTCGGGGGTTACGAACACCGGGGAGCTGTTTTTT.

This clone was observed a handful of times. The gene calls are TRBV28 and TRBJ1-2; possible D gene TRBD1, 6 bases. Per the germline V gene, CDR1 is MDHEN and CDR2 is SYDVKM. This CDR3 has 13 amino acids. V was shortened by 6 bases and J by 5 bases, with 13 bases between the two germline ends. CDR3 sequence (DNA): TGTGCCAGCAGAATTCCAGGGGATTATGGCTACACCTTC. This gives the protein CASRIPGDYGYTF.

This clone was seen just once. The CDR3 DNA reads TGTGCCAGTAGTATAGCCCAGGGACTAGCGGCAAGGAATGAGCAGTTCTTC. Its protein is CASSIAQGLAARNEQFF. The gene calls are TRBV19 and TRBJ2-1, with 11 bases aligning to TRBD2. The CDR3 loop spans 17 amino acids. Germline assignment: CDR1 LNHDA and CDR2 SQIVND (reference sequence). Trimming took 1 base from V and 7 from J; bases not matched to a gene: 9.

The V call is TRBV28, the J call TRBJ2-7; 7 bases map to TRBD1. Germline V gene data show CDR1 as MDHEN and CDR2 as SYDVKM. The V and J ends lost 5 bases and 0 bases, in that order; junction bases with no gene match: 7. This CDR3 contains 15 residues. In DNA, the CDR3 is TGTGCCAGCAGTCGGGACAGAGCGAGCTCCTACGAGCAGTACTTC. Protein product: CASSRDRASSYEQYF.

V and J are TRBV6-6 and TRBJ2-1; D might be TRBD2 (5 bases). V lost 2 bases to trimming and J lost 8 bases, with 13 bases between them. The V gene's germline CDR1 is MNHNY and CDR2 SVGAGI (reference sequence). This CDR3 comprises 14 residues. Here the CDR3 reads CASSYLLGSDEQFF. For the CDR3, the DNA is TGTGCCAGCAGTTACCTTTTGGGGAGCGATGAGCAGTTCTTC.

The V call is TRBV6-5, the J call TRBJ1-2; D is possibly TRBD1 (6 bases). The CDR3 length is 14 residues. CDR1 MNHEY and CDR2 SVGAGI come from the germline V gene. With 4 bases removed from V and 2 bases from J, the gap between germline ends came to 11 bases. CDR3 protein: CASSSGTLNYGYTF. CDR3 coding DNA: TGTGCCAGCAGTTCTGGGACACTCAACTATGGCTACACCTTC.

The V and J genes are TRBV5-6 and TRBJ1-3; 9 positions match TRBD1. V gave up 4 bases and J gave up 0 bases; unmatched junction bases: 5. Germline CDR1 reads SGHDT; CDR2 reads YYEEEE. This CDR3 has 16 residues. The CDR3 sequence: CASSVGTGSSGNTIYF. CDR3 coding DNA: TGTGCCAGCAGCGTTGGGACAGGGAGCTCTGGAAACACCATATATTTT.

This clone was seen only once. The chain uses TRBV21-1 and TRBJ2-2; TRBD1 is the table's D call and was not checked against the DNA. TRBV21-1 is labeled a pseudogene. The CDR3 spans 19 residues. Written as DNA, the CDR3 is TGTGCCAGCAGCAGCTCGGGACAGCCTCCAATAGGGAACACCGGGGAGCTGTTTTTT. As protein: CASSSSGQPPIGNTGELFF.

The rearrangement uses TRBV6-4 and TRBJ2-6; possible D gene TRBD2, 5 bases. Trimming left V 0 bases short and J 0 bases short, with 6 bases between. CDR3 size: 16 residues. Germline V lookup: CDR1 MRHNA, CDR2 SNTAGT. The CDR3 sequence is CASSDSGSSGANVLTF. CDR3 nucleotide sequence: TGTGCCAGCAGTGACTCAGGGAGCTCTGGGGCCAACGTCCTGACTTTC.

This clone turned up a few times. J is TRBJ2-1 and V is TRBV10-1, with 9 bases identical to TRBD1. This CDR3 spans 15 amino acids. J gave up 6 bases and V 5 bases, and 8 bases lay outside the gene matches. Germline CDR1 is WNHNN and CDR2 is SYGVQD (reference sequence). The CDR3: CASSLGDRVINEQFF. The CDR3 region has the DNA TGCGCCAGCAGTTTGGGGGACAGGGTGATCAATGAGCAGTTCTTC.

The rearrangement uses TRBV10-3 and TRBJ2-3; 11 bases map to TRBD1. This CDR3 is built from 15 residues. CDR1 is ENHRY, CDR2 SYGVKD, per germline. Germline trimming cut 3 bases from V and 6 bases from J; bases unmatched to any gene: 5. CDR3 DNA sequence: TGTGCCATCAGTGATGGGACAGGGGGGTTGGATACGCAGTATTTT. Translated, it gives CAISDGTGGLDTQYF.

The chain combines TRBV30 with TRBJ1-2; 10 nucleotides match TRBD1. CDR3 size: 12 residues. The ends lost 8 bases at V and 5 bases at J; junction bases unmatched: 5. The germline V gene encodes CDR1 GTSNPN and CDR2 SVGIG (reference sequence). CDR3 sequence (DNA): TGTGCCCTCCCGGGACAGGGGTATGGCTACACCTTC. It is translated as CALPGQGYGYTF.

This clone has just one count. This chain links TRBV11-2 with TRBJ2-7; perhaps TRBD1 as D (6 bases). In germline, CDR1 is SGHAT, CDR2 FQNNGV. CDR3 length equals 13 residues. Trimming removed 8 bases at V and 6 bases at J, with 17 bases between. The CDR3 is CASALGTSSEQYF. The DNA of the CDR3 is TGTGCCAGCGCGCTCGGGACATCTTCCGAGCAGTACTTC.

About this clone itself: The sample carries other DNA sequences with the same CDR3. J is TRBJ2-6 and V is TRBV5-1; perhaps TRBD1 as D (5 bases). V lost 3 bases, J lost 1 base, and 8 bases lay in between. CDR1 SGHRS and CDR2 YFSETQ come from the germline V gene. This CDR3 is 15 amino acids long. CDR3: CASSSDSSGANVLTF. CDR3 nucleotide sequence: TGCGCCAGCAGCTCAGACAGTTCTGGGGCCAACGTCCTGACTTTC.